This is a list of T cell receptor beta chains from one sample in a study of T-cell memory formation after mild COVID-19. MiXCR was run by TCRdb on the 5' RACE reads, yielding one entry per CDR3 protein. This sample has 500,000 to 650,000 distinct CDR3 sequences, with approximately 21% found just once. Input material: PBMCs or a T cell subset sorted from them (not recorded which). The receptor set was obtained from an adult woman who had mild COVID-19 (a few samples of this study predate the infection). Cell type and time point are not known. The CDR3 runs from the conserved cysteine through the conserved F or W. Each record gives: J gene, clone size, CDR3 length, D gene, V gene, CDR3 protein, CDR3 DNA. A D gene is named only where the DNA matches it firmly. Not all rows give a size; the values are once, few, many and, for expanded clones, a class.

>TRBJ1-5|.|13|.|TRBV19
CASSIEVFQPQHF
TGTGCCAGTAGTATAGAAGTCTTCCAGCCCCAGCATTTT
>TRBJ1-4|.|14|TRBD1|TRBV6-5
CASRAGTGLGKLFF
TGTGCCAGCAGGGCCGGGACAGGCCTCGGAAAACTGTTTTTT
>TRBJ2-7|few|13|TRBD1|TRBV24-1
CATSGDSDYEQYF
TGTGCCACCAGTGGGGACAGTGACTACGAGCAGTACTTC
>TRBJ1-2|few|14|.|TRBV5-6
CASSRGETNYGYTF
TGTGCCAGCAGCCGAGGGGAAACTAACTATGGCTACACCTTC
>TRBJ1-1|.|17|.|TRBV6-2/TRBV6-3
CASTQEEVGRGGTEAFF
TGTGCCAGCACCCAAGAAGAAGTCGGTCGGGGAGGCACTGAAGCTTTCTTT
>TRBJ1-1|.|14|.|TRBV5-6
CASSLPGGVAEAFF
TGTGCCAGCAGCTTGCCCGGGGGGGTCGCTGAAGCTTTCTTT
>TRBJ2-1|.|15|TRBD1|TRBV20-1
CSARPGQGPYNEQFF
TGCAGTGCTAGGCCGGGACAGGGACCTTACAATGAGCAGTTCTTC
>TRBJ2-7|.|15|.|TRBV21-1
CASAARRQPQCEQYF
TGTGCCAGCGCTGCGAGGAGGCAGCCTCAATGCGAGCAGTACTTC
>TRBJ2-1|few|11|.|TRBV7-8
CASSPTYQQFF
TGTGCCAGCAGCCCCACCTACCAGCAGTTCTTC
>TRBJ1-2|.|16|TRBD1|TRBV7-9
CASSPQGGQGNYGYTF
TGTGCCAGCAGCCCCCAGGGGGGGCAGGGGAACTATGGCTACACCTTC
>TRBJ2-2|.|17|.|TRBV5-5
CASSLPGPKGDTGELFF
TGTGCCAGCAGCTTGCCGGGACCAAAAGGGGACACCGGGGAGCTGTTTTTT
>TRBJ2-5|few|17|.|TRBV18
CASSPLLGRIEQGAQYF
TGTGCCAGCTCACCACTGCTAGGAAGGATCGAACAAGGGGCCCAGTACTTC
>TRBJ2-6|few|16|TRBD1|TRBV6-2/TRBV6-3
CASSLGQGAGANVLTF
TGTGCCAGCAGTCTAGGACAGGGCGCCGGGGCCAACGTCCTGACTTTC
>TRBJ2-1|.|16|TRBD2|TRBV9
CASSVSGGSSYNEQFF
TGTGCCAGCAGCGTTAGCGGGGGGAGCTCCTACAATGAGCAGTTCTTC
>TRBJ2-1|.|13|.|TRBV2
CASRVVSYNEQFF
TGTGCCAGCAGAGTCGTCTCCTACAATGAGCAGTTCTTC
>TRBJ2-2|many|15|.|TRBV10-3
CAISLKRLNTGELFF
TGTGCCATCAGTCTAAAACGGCTGAACACCGGGGAGCTGTTTTTT
>TRBJ2-1|.|15|TRBD2|TRBV7-9
CASSLVTGGPGEQFF
TGTGCCAGCAGCTTAGTGACGGGGGGGCCCGGTGAGCAGTTCTTC
>TRBJ2-3|many|15|TRBD2|TRBV11-2
CASSSIQGLADTQYF
TGTGCCAGCAGCTCGATCCAGGGACTAGCAGATACGCAGTATTTT
>TRBJ2-2|.|14|.|TRBV6-4
CATKAGRTTGELFF
TGTGCCACGAAAGCCGGGAGAACCACCGGGGAGCTGTTTTTT
>TRBJ2-7|.|12|.|TRBV2
CASRQGRYEQYF
TGTGCCAGCAGACAGGGGAGGTACGAGCAGTACTTC
>TRBJ2-3|.|11|.|TRBV19
CATTTWDTQYF
TGTGCCACCACCACCTGGGATACGCAGTATTTT
>TRBJ1-1|.|16|.|TRBV7-8
CASSLAISGENTEAFF
TGTGCCAGCAGCTTAGCGATAAGCGGGGAGAACACTGAAGCTTTCTTT
>TRBJ2-2|few|16|.|TRBV4-1
CASSQGAEVLVGELFF
TGCGCCAGCAGCCAGGGGGCCGAGGTTCTTGTCGGGGAGCTGTTTTTT
>TRBJ1-2|many|12|TRBD1|TRBV12-3/TRBV12-4
CASTRQGYGYTF
TGTGCCAGCACTCGACAGGGCTATGGCTACACCTTC
>TRBJ2-7|.|13|.|TRBV7-6
CASTRDGPYEQYF
TGTGCCAGCACCAGGGACGGTCCCTACGAGCAGTACTTC
>TRBJ2-7|.|13|.|TRBV18
CASSPTSTYEQYF
TGTGCCAGCTCACCGACGAGCACCTACGAGCAGTACTTC
>TRBJ1-4|.|14|TRBD1|TRBV5-4
CASSEDRGDEKLFF
TGTGCCAGCAGCGAGGACAGGGGAGATGAAAAACTGTTTTTT
>TRBJ2-2|few|16|.|TRBV5-1
CASSLFYSQNTGELFF
TGCGCCAGCAGCTTGTTTTACAGCCAGAACACCGGGGAGCTGTTTTTT
>TRBJ1-5|.|15|.|TRBV7-8
CASSRRGGLDQPQHF
TGTGCCAGCAGCAGAAGGGGAGGGCTCGATCAGCCCCAGCATTTT
>TRBJ2-7|.|13|TRBD2|TRBV2
CASSGSGTYEQYF
TGTGCCAGCAGCGGTAGCGGGACCTACGAGCAGTACTTC
>TRBJ2-6|few|17|.|TRBV7-2
CASSPVGSSSGANVLTF
TGTGCCAGCAGCCCTGTCGGTTCGAGCTCTGGGGCCAACGTCCTGACTTTC
>TRBJ1-5|.|16|.|TRBV23-1
CASSQPRCTDNQPQHF
TGCGCCAGCAGTCAACCCCGTTGTACTGACAATCAGCCCCAGCATTTT